This TCR beta chain was obtained from a study of cytomegalovirus exposure and HLA in healthy donors. For this clone: The target antigen is unknown.

The CDR3 spans 15 residues. Trimming cost V 6 bases and J 5 bases; bases outside gene matches: 11. From germline, CDR1 is ENHRY and CDR2 SYGVKD. Study conclusions and caveats: Data from an earlier analysis indicated that most TCR beta V segments were productive either about 90% or about 30% of the time. Researchers counted around 170 TCR beta chains as cytomegalovirus-associated.

PCR was performed using 60 Vbeta and 13 Jbeta primers. Sequencing used immunoSEQ multiplex PCR; TCRdb keeps in-frame clones, though not all of them. The table includes roughly 160,000 clones, around 80% detected once. Sample: PBMCs. The TCR sequence derives from a female donor in good health and CMV-seronegative. The rearrangement joins TRBV10-3 to TRBJ2-5; 8 bases match TRBD1. The CDR3 loop is CAISGDRGEGETQYF. The CDR3 bases are TGTGCCATCAGCGGAGACAGGGGAGAGGGGGAGACCCAGTACTTC.